The 4 T cell receptor beta chains presented below share a single source sample, sequenced in a study of shared clonotypes between healthy human individuals. The repertoire was sequenced with immunoSEQ multiplex PCR; TCRdb's copy has only in-frame clones and lacks some. The sample lists some 2.1 million clones; 90% to 95% were seen once. The sample taken for sequencing was naive CD4+ T cells sorted from blood. Subset specified: CD45RA+ positively selected. Receptors were obtained from a young man in good health.

This sequence joins TRBV6-1 and TRBJ2-2; TRBD1 might be the D (6 bases). Germline loops: CDR1 MNHNS, CDR2 SASEGT. The CDR3 is 13 residues long. Trimming stripped 2 bases from V and 7 bases from J, with 8 bases between. The chain's CDR3 is CASSERGIGELFF. The CDR3 DNA sequence: TGTGCCAGCAGTGAAAGGGGGATCGGGGAGCTGTTTTTT.

The chain employs TRBV30 and TRBJ2-3, with 8 bases aligning to TRBD2. In germline, CDR1 is GTSNPN, CDR2 SVGIG (reference sequence). The V gene end was trimmed by 1 base and the J gene end by 4 bases; junction bases not matched to a gene: 13. The CDR3 has 17 residues. The CDR3 loop reads CAWSDWGAGASADTQYF. The DNA of the CDR3 is TGTGCCTGGAGTGATTGGGGAGCGGGAGCGTCGGCAGATACGCAGTATTTT.

This clone was detected a few times. The CDR3 does not close with the conserved phenylalanine or tryptophan, likely indicating a read error. The V gene is TRBV30, the J gene TRBJ1-2; no clear D. The CDR3 extends over 14 amino acids. The germline V gene has CDR1 GTSNPN and CDR2 SVGIG (reference sequence). Trimming pared 1 base from V and 3 bases from J, leaving 12 bases between. The CDR3 here is CAWSDQTADYGYTL. The CDR3 DNA is TGTGCCTGGAGTGACCAAACAGCTGACTATGGCTACACCCTC.

The V gene is TRBV18, the J gene TRBJ2-4, with D perhaps TRBD2 (5 bases). CDR3 size: 16 residues. Trimming took off 0 bases at V and 0 bases at J, with 9 bases between the two ends. Germline CDR1 and CDR2: KGHSH and LQKENI. DNA for the CDR3: TGTGCCAGCTCACCACCTACTAGTTTAGCCAAAAACATTCAGTACTTC. Translated, it gives CASSPPTSLAKNIQYF. The full variable domain, rest sourced from reference TRBV18 and TRBJ2-4, is NAGVMQNPRHLVRRRGQEARLRCSPMKGHSHVYWYRQLPEEGLKFMVYLQKENIIDESGMPKERFSAEFPKEGPSILRIQQVVRGDSAAYFCASSPPTSLAKNIQYFGAGTRLSVL.